This T cell receptor beta chain was identified during a study of identical twins. Study-level findings and limits: Fewer insertions were carried by abundant cord blood beta clonotypes, but none was seen in memory repertoires.

This clonotype was counted only a few times. The antigen is undetermined. Trimming pared 8 bases from V and 0 bases from J, leaving 11 bases between. The length of the CDR3 is 14 residues. From germline, CDR1 is MNHNS and CDR2 SASEGT. In TCRdb, the 5' RACE reads were re-called with MiXCR into one record per CDR3 protein. This sample has 450,000 or so distinct CDR3 sequences; more than 13% occur once, and the top ten carry about 0.54%. These sequences were also reported in another study, on yellow fever vaccine responses in identical twins.

Sequencing was performed on CD4+ T cells sorted from blood. This TCR was sampled from a woman younger than 35 in good health. The rearrangement joins TRBV6-1 to TRBJ2-1, with D unclear. CDR3 protein: CASAVRFSYNEQFF. The DNA for the CDR3 is TGTGCCAGCGCCGTCCGCTTCTCCTACAATGAGCAGTTCTTC.